This T cell receptor (beta chain) is from a study of graft-versus-host responses after intestinal transplantation (dated by TCRdb to the early 2020s). Background on the whole study: Multivisceral, liver-intestinal, or isolated intestinal transplants were received by the recipients. Every recipient was given anti-thymocyte globulin induction, then maintenance tacrolimus and steroids for two to three years. Graft-versus-host and host-versus-graft alloreactive T cell clones were tracked in the graft, circulation and bone marrow after intestinal transplantation using bulk TCR-beta CDR3 sequencing. Alloreactive clones were identified by sequencing pre-transplant mixed lymphocyte reaction products and comparing these products with unstimulated pre-transplant donor and recipient T cells. A cohort of roughly 25 intestinal transplant recipients, including one retransplant, was enrolled, and a few patients lacking pretransplant specimens were excluded. A peak of at least 4% donor T cells among recipient peripheral blood mononuclear cells was the definition used for donor T cell macrochimerism. Samples from a few later patients were sequenced in-house on an Illumina MiSeq with MiXCR processing rather than by the commercial service. The research as a whole found: Conclusions were limited by the relatively low number and heterogeneity of intestinal transplant patients. GvH clones turned up in recipient bone marrow, with some appearing earlier in ileal mucosa or blood, a pattern consistent with an intestinal mucosal origin. Early after transplant, peak levels of circulating GvH clones were found to be associated with declines in HvG clones. Patients with donor T cell macrochimerism had high GvH to HvG T cell clonal ratios in their allografts.

The intended sense of this specimen's time point label: cells obtained before transplantation from donor or recipient. CD3+CD4+ and CD3+CD8+ populations were FACS-sorted from unstimulated pre-transplant donor and recipient cells taken from spleen or lymph nodes. This clone was seen more than once but under ten times. It has no known antigen specificity. No clone much larger than this one lies a single base away; base qualities are absent. The library was generated by the immunoSEQ multiplex PCR assay. In most patients, genomic DNA was isolated using the Qiagen DNeasy Blood and Tissue Kit and sent frozen to Adaptive Biotechnologies for TCR sequencing. For most patients, genomic DNA was subjected to high-throughput TCR-beta CDR3 sequencing by Adaptive Biotechnologies. Processing in the source paper ran as follows. TCR sequencing data were retrieved from Adaptive's ImmunoSEQ software for around 19 patients, whereas three other patients were processed with MiXCR and VDJtools. To correct CD4 versus CD8 sorting errors, any sequence found in both subsets at a frequency ratio below 5:1 was removed. CDR3 nucleotide sequences shared between donor and recipient were removed because the origin of such sequences could not be assigned. To be classed as alloreactive, a clone needed at least 2-fold expansion over unstimulated cells and a minimum CFSE-low frequency of 0.002% (template counts) or 0.001% (read counts). Clones were considered mappable if detected in sequenced pre-transplant spleen, lymph node, or MLR CFSE-low populations of the donor or recipient. Cumulative frequency of alloreactive clones was calculated as a percentage of all sequences weighted by copy number. The immuneACCESS repertoire file appears here via TCRdb, limited to in-frame rearrangements. These files lack a portion of the clones; in checked studies, under half of the deficit traces to unresolved V genes, and the cause of the others is not known. The DNA was the basis for D and trimming; V, J and clone size are from that table. In this sample the table shows over 100,000 clones, around nine tenths of which occur a single time. 0.2% to 0.25% of the sample lies in the top ten.

The sample was unstimulated CD4+ T cells sorted from spleen or lymph node cells, taken before transplant. The clonotype comes from a human donor who was the organ donor for an intestinal transplant.

The CDR3 is CASSEDSEKLFF. The nucleotides are TGTGCCAGCAGCGAGGACAGTGAAAAACTGTTTTTT. This sequence uses TRBV2 and TRBJ1-4; perhaps TRBD1 is the D gene, with 6 bases matching. V is pared back by 6 bases and J by 7 bases, with 9 bases lying between the germline termini. Looking up the germline V gene yields CDR1 SNHLY and CDR2 FYNNEI. The CDR3 spans 12 residues, from the cysteine through the phenylalanine. CDR3 DNA only is kept here, 36 bases in frame from base 1.